This passage covers 13 T cell receptor beta chains from one sample sequenced in a study of cytomegalovirus exposure and HLA in healthy donors. The PCR made use of 60 Vbeta and 13 Jbeta primers. Measured with immunoSEQ multiplex PCR; TCRdb has only the in-frame clones, and not every one. Here the sample spans 150,000 or so clones, approximately 71% being singletons. The sample taken for sequencing was PBMCs. The receptor source for this set is a man aged 35 to 55 in good health and CMV-seronegative.

The table lists this clone with a count of one. This chain uses TRBV6-1 with TRBJ1-1; D not certain. CDR1 MNHNS and CDR2 SASEGT come from the germline V gene. V was shortened by 8 bases and J by 3 bases, with 10 bases between the two germline ends. CDR3 length: 12 amino acids. CDR3 DNA: TGTGCCAGCTCGGGGTTGGACACTGAAGCTTTCTTT. Encoded protein: CASSGLDTEAFF.

This clone was observed once. This chain links TRBV15 with TRBJ1-1; tentative D call: TRBD1 (6 bases). This CDR3 has 15 amino acids. Trimming removed 4 bases at V and 5 bases at J, with 17 bases between. Germline CDR1 is LNHNV and CDR2 is YYDKDF (reference sequence). CDR3 sequence: CATSTNWGPGTEAFF. DNA of the CDR3: TGTGCCACCAGCACTAACTGGGGGCCTGGGACTGAAGCTTTCTTT.

This rearrangement joins TRBV15 to TRBJ1-5; TRBD1 is a possible D gene (6 bases). The V end lost 0 bases, the J end lost 2 bases, and 11 bases lay between the germline ends. In germline, CDR1 is LNHNV, CDR2 YYDKDF (reference sequence). The length of the CDR3 is 16 residues. CDR3 DNA sequence: TGTGCCACCAGCAGAGATATGGCAGGGGGCAATCAGCCCCAGCATTTT. This encodes CATSRDMAGGNQPQHF.

CDR3 nucleotides: TGCGCCAGCAGCTTGGATGGAGCGGGGGGCACTGGGGAGCAGTACTTC. This translates into CASSLDGAGGTGEQYF. V usage is TRBV5-1 and J usage is TRBJ2-7; 9 bases line up with TRBD2. The germline V gene encodes CDR1 SGHRS and CDR2 YFSETQ. The CDR3 runs 16 residues. V shed 0 bases and J 7 bases; nucleotides not matched to a gene: 11.

The chain links TRBV11-2 to TRBJ2-2; the match to TRBD2 covers 10 bases. Germline CDR1 SGHAT, CDR2 FQNNGV. The CDR3 contains 15 residues. The V segment lost 5 bases and the J segment 3 bases; nucleotides outside the gene matches: 3. CDR3 nucleotides: TGTGCCAGCAGCCCTGGACTAGCGGACACCGGGGAGCTGTTTTTT. Encoded protein: CASSPGLADTGELFF.

V gene TRBV19 combines with J gene TRBJ1-2; 9 bases agree with TRBD1. Losses at the gene ends were 6 bases for V and 2 bases for J; bases not matched to a gene: 7. CDR1 and CDR2 from the germline V gene are LNHDA and SQIVND (reference sequence). The CDR3 sequence is 15 residues long. Here the CDR3 DNA reads TGTGCCAGTAGGCTTCTTGACAGGGGGAACTATGGCTACACCTTC. Residues: CASRLLDRGNYGYTF.

This chain links TRBV5-5 with TRBJ1-6; 9 bases match TRBD1. V shed 1 base and J 9 bases; nucleotides not matched to a gene: 5. Germline-derived CDR1 and CDR2 are SGHKS and YYEKEE (reference sequence). The CDR3 length is 15 residues. The CDR3 here is CASSLLQGAISPLHF. As DNA, the CDR3 is TGTGCCAGCAGCTTGTTACAGGGGGCCATTTCACCCCTCCACTTT.

The chain joins TRBV6-5 to TRBJ1-2, with 9 bases aligning to TRBD1. V was clipped by 2 bases and J by 12 bases; unmatched bases: 10. This CDR3 region has 14 residues. Per germline, CDR1 MNHEY and CDR2 SVGAGI. This CDR3 is CASSYTGRTGENTF. The CDR3 DNA follows: TGTGCCAGCAGTTACACGGGACGGACAGGGGAGAACACCTTC.

Details on this clone: The sample has other DNA sequences that encode this CDR3 too. The V call is TRBV5-4, the J call TRBJ1-2; D unresolved. The CDR3 extends over 15 amino acids. Trimming left V 4 bases short and J 7 bases short, with 20 bases between. In germline, CDR1 is SGHNT, CDR2 YYREEE (reference sequence). The CDR3 loop is CASSPEGGTAPGYTF. The CDR3 DNA is TGTGCCAGCAGCCCCGAGGGCGGTACGGCCCCTGGCTACACCTTC.

This rearrangement joins TRBV11-3 to TRBJ2-7; D may be TRBD1 (6 bases). Trimming removed 6 bases from V and 2 bases from J, with 14 bases in between. The CDR3 loop spans 14 amino acids. CDR1 is SGHNT and CDR2 is YENEEA in the germline V gene. CDR3 residues: CASSQGGRPYEQYF. In nucleotides, the CDR3 is TGTGCCAGCAGTCAAGGGGGAAGGCCCTACGAGCAGTACTTC.

The V and J genes are TRBV6-5 and TRBJ2-1, with D possibly TRBD2 on 6 matching bases. With 7 bases removed from V and 10 bases from J, the gap between germline ends came to 11 bases. CDR3 length: 11 residues. Germline-derived CDR1 and CDR2 are MNHEY and SVGAGI. Written as DNA, the CDR3 is TGTGCCAGCATGGGAGGCCGGGAGCAGTTCTTC. It specifies CASMGGREQFF.

The chain recombines TRBV5-1 with TRBJ2-3; TRBD1 agrees at 12 bases. There are 17 residues in the CDR3. Germline values: CDR1 SGHRS, CDR2 YFSETQ. The V gene end was trimmed by 4 bases and the J gene end by 1 base; junction bases not matched to a gene: 7. The DNA of the CDR3 is TGCGCCAGCAGCCCGGGACAGGGGGCGGTTGGCACAGATACGCAGTATTTT. This translates into CASSPGQGAVGTDTQYF.

The V gene is TRBV4-1, the J gene TRBJ1-5, with 7 bases identical to TRBD1. With V trimmed by 1 base and J by 5 bases, 5 bases remained unmatched. Germline CDR1 and CDR2: MGHRA and YSYEKL. This CDR3 region has 15 residues. The CDR3, as DNA: TGCGCCAGCAGCCAAGCAGACAGGGAGGATCAGCCCCAGCATTTT. Encoded protein: CASSQADREDQPQHF.